Listed below are T cell receptor beta chains from one sample, sequenced in a study of metastatic and nonmetastatic thyroid tumors. TCRdb ran MiXCR on the PCR reads. The sample gives fewer than 13,000 clones, about 26% of which show up once; about 10% is in the top ten. Sample: tumor tissue. The receptor source for this set is a male donor with papillary thyroid cancer or a benign thyroid nodule (not recorded which). Some clones in this sample may be carry-over from other donors' samples. CDR3s include the opening cysteine and the closing phenylalanine or tryptophan. A D gene is named only where the DNA matches it firmly. Some rows have no size entry. The others give once, few or many, or a class for an expanded clone.

NA	TRBV6-4	20	TRBJ1-2	TRBD1	CASSDLPNRDRFSGSYGYTF	TGTGCCAGCAGTGACCTACCCAACCGGGACAGGTTCTCCGGGTCATATGGCTACACCTTC
medium-sized	TRBV19	15	TRBJ2-7	TRBD2	CASSIDLGTIYEQYF	TGTGCCAGTAGTATAGACCTCGGGACTATCTACGAGCAGTACTTC
once	TRBV7-8	18	TRBJ2-2	TRBD2	CASSLRASGGSNTWELFF	TGTGCCAGCAGCTTACGGGCTAGCGGGGGGTCGAACACCTGGGAGCTGTTTTTT
few	TRBV6-2/TRBV6-3	16	TRBJ2-2	TRBD1	CASSYPRTGGTGELFF	TGTGCCAGCAGTTACCCTCGGACAGGGGGAACCGGGGAGCTGTTTTTT
many	TRBV5-6	15	TRBJ2-4	TRBD2	CASSLVSSGRVIQYF	TGTGCCAGCAGCTTGGTGTCTAGCGGGAGAGTTATTCAGTACTTC
medium-sized	TRBV7-3	15	TRBJ1-1	NA	CASSEAPGKNTEAFF	TGTGCCAGCAGCGAAGCTCCAGGAAAAAACACTGAAGCTTTCTTT
NA	TRBV27	13	TRBJ2-7	TRBD2	CASSGTSGREQYF	TGTGCCAGCAGCGGGACTAGCGGGCGCGAGCAGTACTTC
medium-sized	TRBV9	14	TRBJ1-6	TRBD1	CASSVTGGNSPLHF	TGTGCCAGCAGCGTGACAGGGGGGAATTCACCCCTCCACTTT
many	TRBV30	14	TRBJ1-5	NA	CAWSREVSNQPQHF	TGTGCCTGGAGCAGGGAGGTGAGCAATCAGCCCCAGCATTTT
medium-sized	TRBV7-8	15	TRBJ1-2	NA	CASSLDHSSAGGYTF	TGTGCCAGCAGCTTAGATCACAGCTCGGCGGGCGGCTACACCTTC
few	TRBV6-4	14	TRBJ2-1	NA	CASSVGGSYNEQFF	TGTGCCAGCAGTGTAGGAGGTTCCTACAATGAGCAGTTCTTC
NA	TRBV5-1	15	TRBJ2-7	TRBD1	CASSWEGQGGYEQYF	TGCGCCAGCAGCTGGGAAGGACAGGGGGGCTACGAGCAGTACTTC
NA	TRBV20-1	15	TRBJ2-3	TRBD1	CSARGGQGLTDTQYF	TGCAGTGCTAGAGGGGGACAGGGTCTCACAGATACACAGTATTTT
NA	TRBV12-3/TRBV12-4	18	TRBJ2-1	TRBD2	CASSFLASGGGRPDEQFF	TGTGCCAGCAGTTTCTTGGCTAGCGGGGGAGGGCGGCCGGATGAGCAGTTCTTC
many	TRBV7-2	17	TRBJ1-1	NA	CASSPLSGRGTNTEAFF	TGTGCCAGCAGCCCGTTGAGTGGGAGGGGAACAAACACTGAAGCTTTCTTT
medium-sized	TRBV27	17	TRBJ2-7	TRBD1	CASSLSPPDRGLYEQYF	TGTGCCAGCAGTTTATCTCCCCCGGACAGGGGACTCTACGAGCAGTACTTC
NA	TRBV7-3	18	TRBJ2-2	NA	CASSLTGGGHRNTGELFF	TGTGCCAGCAGCTTAACTGGGGGGGGACACCGGAACACCGGGGAGCTGTTTTTT
NA	TRBV4-2	17	TRBJ2-3	TRBD2	CASSQDGPSGSTDTQYF	TGTGCCAGCAGCCAAGATGGGCCTAGCGGGAGCACAGATACGCAGTATTTT
NA	TRBV3-1	18	TRBJ2-3	NA	CASSQVGGPREGTNTQYF	TGTGCCAGCAGCCAAGTGGGGGGCCCTAGGGAGGGGACGAATACGCAGTATTTT
many	TRBV5-1	16	TRBJ2-2	NA	CASSLAGLGGTGELFF	TGCGCCAGCAGCTTGGCAGGATTGGGGGGCACCGGGGAGCTGTTTTTT
medium-sized	TRBV14	18	TRBJ1-1	NA	CASSRFLPWVQPTTEAFF	TGTGCCAGCAGCCGATTCCTTCCATGGGTCCAACCAACCACTGAAGCTTTCTTT
medium-sized	TRBV6-4	17	TRBJ2-7	TRBD1	CATHQANKGQSHYEQYF	TGTGCCACCCATCAAGCCAATAAGGGACAGAGTCACTACGAGCAGTACTTC
few	TRBV19	19	TRBJ2-1	TRBD2	CASSSRGPHTSGGAGEQFF	TGTGCCAGTAGTTCCAGAGGCCCACACACTAGCGGGGGGGCCGGTGAGCAGTTCTTC
NA	TRBV3-1	15	TRBJ1-2	TRBD1	CASSPIGGQGSGYTF	TGTGCCAGCAGCCCCATTGGGGGACAGGGTAGCGGCTACACCTTC
NA	TRBV18	16	TRBJ1-3	TRBD1	CASSPPMTGPINTIYF	TGTGCCAGCTCACCACCGATGACAGGGCCGATAAACACCATATATTTT
many	TRBV9	17	TRBJ2-2	TRBD1	CASSVAGQGASHGELFF	TGTGCCAGCAGCGTAGCGGGACAGGGGGCTTCCCACGGGGAGCTGTTTTTT
medium-sized	TRBV10-1	15	TRBJ2-1	TRBD2	CASSDSSGSYNEQFF	TGCGCCAGCAGTGATTCGAGCGGGAGTTATAATGAGCAGTTCTTC
once	TRBV7-2	14	TRBJ1-2	NA	CASSLGTALYGYTF	TGTGCCAGCAGCTTAGGGACAGCCCTTTATGGCTACACCTTC
few	TRBV6-2/TRBV6-3	13	TRBJ2-3	NA	CATSVRRTDTQYF	TGTGCCACCTCCGTCCGGAGAACAGATACGCAGTATTTT
many	TRBV7-8	13	TRBJ2-5	NA	CASSRDLQETQYF	TGTGCCAGCAGCCGGGACCTCCAAGAGACCCAGTACTTC
medium-sized	TRBV19	15	TRBJ1-4	TRBD1	CASSNLKGASEKLFF	TGTGCCAGTAGTAATCTTAAGGGGGCCAGCGAAAAACTGTTTTTT
medium-sized	TRBV20-1	15	TRBJ2-7	NA	CSAREIGASSYEQYF	TGCAGTGCTAGAGAAATAGGTGCCAGTTCCTACGAGCAGTACTTC
few	TRBV4-1	15	TRBJ1-1	NA	CASSQFPRGETEAFF	TGCGCCAGCAGCCAATTCCCTCGTGGGGAGACTGAAGCTTTCTTT
NA	TRBV7-2	12	TRBJ1-2	NA	CASSSLLSCYTF	TGTGCCAGCAGCTCCCTTTTGAGTTGCTACACCTTC
NA	TRBV30	14	TRBJ1-4	NA	CAWSPRGRVEKLFF	TGTGCCTGGAGTCCTAGGGGCAGGGTTGAAAAACTGTTTTTT
few	TRBV28	14	TRBJ2-7	TRBD1	CASSQAGTDYEQYF	TGTGCCAGCAGTCAAGCCGGGACAGACTACGAGCAGTACTTC
few	TRBV19	14	TRBJ1-5	TRBD1	CASSVGQSYQPQHF	TGTGCCAGTAGTGTGGGACAGAGCTATCAGCCCCAGCATTTT
NA	TRBV18	16	TRBJ2-2	TRBD1	CASSPGQGPNTGELFF	TGTGCCAGCTCACCGGGACAGGGCCCGAACACCGGGGAGCTGTTTTTT
medium-sized	TRBV5-1	13	TRBJ2-5	NA	CASSPEWGETQYF	TGCGCCAGCAGCCCGGAATGGGGAGAGACCCAGTACTTC
NA	TRBV12-5	15	TRBJ2-1	NA	CASGLLPQGQNEQFF	TGTGCTAGTGGTTTGCTCCCACAGGGTCAAAATGAGCAGTTCTTC
NA	TRBV19	17	TRBJ1-5	NA	CASSIDFGQHSNQPQHF	TGTGCCAGTAGTATAGATTTTGGACAGCATAGCAATCAGCCCCAGCATTTT
medium-sized	TRBV7-8	17	TRBJ2-3	TRBD1	CASSLANLGQGPDTQYF	TGTGCCAGCAGCTTAGCCAACCTTGGACAGGGGCCAGATACGCAGTATTTT